Listed below are T cell receptor beta chains from one sample, sequenced in a study of T cell responses to AZD1222 COVID-19 vaccine. Generated by immunoSEQ multiplex PCR, the TCRdb table keeps only in-frame clones and is missing some. The data show about 130,000 clones, 92% seen once. The sample here was peripheral blood, taken on day 0 of AZD1222 vaccination. These TCRs come from an adult in good health. The CDR3 runs from the conserved cysteine through the conserved F or W. The D gene is left open where the match is weak. Expanded clones are given a class, and other clones once, few, many or no size at all.

TRBJ1-5 | TRBV6-2/TRBV6-3 | - | TRBD1 | CASSYSGTGFNQPQHF | TGTGCCAGCAGTTACTCAGGGACAGGGTTCAATCAGCCCCAGCATTTT
TRBJ1-1 | TRBV5-4 | - | - | CASSGEAVNMNTEAFF | TGTGCCAGCAGCGGAGAGGCAGTCAACATGAACACTGAAGCTTTCTTT
TRBJ1-5 | TRBV6-1 | - | TRBD1 | CASRTGQGSNQPQHF | TGTGCCAGCAGAACGGGACAGGGGAGCAATCAGCCCCAGCATTTT
TRBJ1-2 | TRBV12-3/TRBV12-4 | - | - | CASSRDLRYGYTF | TGTGCCAGCAGCAGGGATCTCCGCTATGGCTACACCTTC
TRBJ2-2 | TRBV29-1 | - | - | CSHLGNTGELFF | TGCAGCCACTTGGGAAACACCGGGGAGCTGTTTTTT
TRBJ1-2 | TRBV6-2/TRBV6-3 | - | - | CASSYSNYGYTF | TGTGCCAGCAGTTACTCCAACTATGGCTACACCTTC
TRBJ2-7 | TRBV7-2 | - | TRBD1 | CASSWDRVYEQYF | TGTGCCAGCAGCTGGGACAGGGTCTACGAGCAGTACTTC
TRBJ2-2 | TRBV7-8 | - | - | CASSKNRVGVGELFF | TGTGCCAGCAGCAAGAACAGGGTCGGCGTCGGGGAGCTGTTTTTT
TRBJ1-1 | TRBV18 | - | - | CASSPDPGVNTEAFF | TGTGCCAGCTCACCAGATCCTGGAGTGAACACTGAAGCTTTCTTT
TRBJ1-4 | TRBV5-8 | once | - | CASSLLGAARGEKLFF | TGTGCCAGCAGCTTGTTAGGAGCAGCACGGGGTGAAAAACTGTTTTTT
TRBJ2-1 | TRBV14 | - | - | CASSSWAGAYNEQFF | TGTGCCAGCAGCTCTTGGGCGGGGGCTTACAATGAGCAGTTCTTC
TRBJ1-2 | TRBV9 | - | - | CASSSSSHGYTF | TGTGCCAGCAGTTCGTCCAGCCATGGCTACACCTTC
TRBJ1-5 | TRBV18 | once | TRBD1 | CASSPGQTSNQPQHF | TGTGCCAGCTCACCGGGACAGACTAGCAATCAGCCCCAGCATTTT
TRBJ2-7 | TRBV29-1 | - | - | CSVPGVAREQYF | TGCAGCGTCCCAGGAGTTGCTAGGGAGCAGTACTTC
TRBJ1-5 | TRBV7-2 | - | - | CASSSQTGRNQPQHF | TGTGCCAGCAGCTCCCAGACCGGCCGCAATCAGCCCCAGCATTTT
TRBJ1-1 | TRBV7-9 | - | - | CASSSGPNTEAFF | TGTGCCAGCAGCTCGGGACCGAACACTGAAGCTTTCTTT
TRBJ1-5 | TRBV6-2/TRBV6-3 | - | TRBD1 | CASSYSRGPDNQPQHF | TGTGCCAGCAGTTACTCAAGGGGGCCGGACAATCAGCCCCAGCATTTT
TRBJ1-2 | TRBV4-2 | - | - | CASSQSTANYGYTF | TGTGCCAGCAGCCAATCGACGGCTAACTATGGCTACACCTTC
TRBJ2-3 | TRBV7-2 | - | - | CASSGQLTDTQYF | TGTGCCAGCAGCGGACAATTAACAGATACGCAGTATTTT
TRBJ2-2 | TRBV4-3 | - | TRBD2 | CASSQDRGRGPGELFF | TGCGCCAGCAGCCAAGATCGCGGGAGGGGCCCCGGGGAGCTGTTTTTT
TRBJ2-3 | TRBV27 | - | TRBD2 | CASSNRPGTSGGSTQYF | TGTGCCAGCAGCAACAGACCTGGGACTAGCGGGGGGAGTACGCAGTATTTT
TRBJ2-7 | TRBV10-3 | - | - | CAISEPRDSTYEQYF | TGTGCCATCAGTGAGCCCCGGGACTCAACCTACGAGCAGTACTTC
TRBJ2-3 | TRBV7-3 | - | TRBD2 | CASSWGLADTDTQYF | TGTGCCAGCAGCTGGGGACTAGCGGACACAGATACGCAGTATTTT
TRBJ1-2 | TRBV18 | - | TRBD1 | CASSPPPQGVNYGYTF | TGTGCCAGCTCACCACCGCCCCAGGGGGTGAACTATGGCTACACCTTC
TRBJ1-2 | TRBV20-1 | - | - | CSARPIYGYTF | TGCAGTGCTAGGCCAATCTATGGCTACACCTTC
TRBJ2-3 | TRBV10-3 | - | TRBD2 | CAISEWLAGGSGTDTQYF | TGTGCCATCAGTGAGTGGCTAGCGGGGGGGTCTGGCACAGATACGCAGTATTTT
TRBJ1-4 | TRBV5-8 | - | TRBD1 | CASSLGQGGEKLFF | TGTGCCAGCAGCTTGGGACAGGGGGGTGAAAAACTGTTTTTT
TRBJ1-2 | TRBV4-1 | - | - | CASSQRDYGYTF | TGCGCCAGCAGCCAGCGAGATTATGGCTACACCTTC
TRBJ2-7 | TRBV11-3 | - | - | CASSLGDPGGEQYF | TGTGCCAGCAGCTTAGGCGACCCTGGGGGGGAGCAGTACTTC
TRBJ1-6 | TRBV18 | - | - | CASSSGDSPLHF | TGTGCCAGCTCATCAGGGGATTCACCCCTCCACTTT
TRBJ2-1 | TRBV7-2 | - | - | CASQEGLLYNEQFF | TGTGCCAGCCAGGAGGGACTCCTTTACAATGAGCAGTTCTTC
TRBJ1-1 | TRBV7-9 | - | - | CASRTTGSATEAFF | TGTGCCAGCAGGACAACAGGGTCTGCCACTGAAGCTTTCTTT
TRBJ1-3 | TRBV7-6 | - | TRBD1 | CASSPGQAPAGNTIYF | TGTGCCAGCAGCCCCGGACAGGCGCCTGCTGGAAACACCATATATTTT
TRBJ2-3 | TRBV5-1 | - | - | CASSLAGGSRTDTQYF | TGCGCCAGCAGCTTGGCGGGCGGATCTCGCACAGATACGCAGTATTTT
TRBJ2-5 | TRBV15 | - | TRBD1 | CATSREGTGEETQYF | TGTGCCACCAGCAGAGAGGGGACAGGGGAAGAGACCCAGTACTTC
TRBJ1-3 | TRBV5-4 | - | - | CASSLGAGAGNTIYF | TGTGCCAGCAGCTTGGGGGCGGGTGCTGGAAACACCATATATTTT
TRBJ1-4 | TRBV7-2 | - | - | CASSDRDLGGEKLFF | TGTGCCAGCAGCGACCGGGACCTCGGGGGAGAAAAACTGTTTTTT
TRBJ1-1 | TRBV4-3 | once | - | CASSQEMGFAEAFF | TGCGCCAGCAGCCAAGAGATGGGTTTCGCTGAAGCTTTCTTT
TRBJ2-7 | TRBV5-4 | - | TRBD1 | CASSLRDRVYEQYF | TGTGCCAGCAGCTTGAGGGACAGGGTCTACGAGCAGTACTTC
TRBJ2-3 | TRBV3-1/TRBV3-2 | - | - | CASSRSGATDTQYF | TGTGCCAGCAGCAGATCGGGGGCAACAGATACGCAGTATTTT
TRBJ1-1 | TRBV11-2 | - | - | CASSLAGGTEAFF | TGTGCCAGCAGCTTAGCGGGAGGGACTGAAGCTTTCTTT
TRBJ2-5 | TRBV4-3 | - | TRBD1 | CASSQVTGGETQYF | TGCGCCAGCAGCCAAGTTACAGGGGGAGAGACCCAGTACTTC
TRBJ1-4 | TRBV2 | - | - | CASTGGLAANEKLFF | TGTGCCAGCACGGGGGGTCTAGCCGCTAATGAAAAACTGTTTTTT
TRBJ2-7 | TRBV6-5 | - | - | CASSYSGVSYEQYF | TGTGCCAGCAGTTATTCTGGGGTTTCCTACGAGCAGTACTTC
TRBJ2-7 | TRBV7-8 | - | - | CASSFEGLYDLYEQYF | TGTGCCAGCAGCTTCGAGGGCCTCTACGACTTGTACGAGCAGTACTTC
TRBJ1-4 | TRBV29-1 | once | - | CSVDAGAQGNEKLFF | TGCAGCGTTGATGCGGGGGCGCAGGGAAATGAAAAACTGTTTTTT
TRBJ1-5 | TRBV4-3 | few | - | CASSQDFTFRGKNQPQHF | TGCGCCAGCAGCCAAGACTTCACCTTCAGGGGTAAAAACCAGCCCCAGCATTTT
TRBJ2-2 | TRBV19 | once | TRBD1 | CASSSIQGDGTGELFF | TGTGCCAGTAGTTCTATACAGGGGGACGGCACCGGGGAGCTGTTTTTT
TRBJ1-2 | TRBV2 | - | TRBD1 | CASISDRANYGYTF | TGTGCCAGCATATCCGACAGGGCTAACTATGGCTACACCTTC
TRBJ2-7 | TRBV6-2/TRBV6-3 | - | TRBD1 | CASSYGDRVTYEQYF | TGTGCCAGCAGTTATGGCGACAGGGTAACCTACGAGCAGTACTTC
TRBJ2-7 | TRBV15 | - | TRBD1 | CATSTLGQGNTYEQYF | TGTGCCACCAGCACCCTGGGACAGGGGAATACCTACGAGCAGTACTTC
TRBJ1-1 | TRBV4-3 | - | TRBD1 | CASSLDRVLTEAFF | TGCGCCAGCAGTTTGGACAGGGTCTTGACTGAAGCTTTCTTT
TRBJ2-7 | TRBV7-6 | - | - | CASRAAATYEQYF | TGTGCCAGCCGCGCGGCAGCTACCTACGAGCAGTACTTC
TRBJ1-5 | TRBV7-9 | - | TRBD1 | CASSQTGGKHQPQHF | TGTGCCAGCAGCCAAACAGGGGGGAAGCATCAGCCCCAGCATTTT